The clone carrying this T cell receptor beta chain has a single count. The data belong to a study of blood T cell repertoires in COVID-19. Study-level background: Some COVID-19 samples were acute and others convalescent; all came from the United States, Italy and Spain. Sample material is recorded as cDNA or gDNA derived from T cells, B-cell-depleted T cells, or PBMCs.

Original methodology: Amplifying reference gene primers gave estimates of nucleated cell counts. The repertoire was sequenced with immunoSEQ multiplex PCR; TCRdb's copy has only in-frame clones and lacks some. From that table come the V and J calls and clone size; the DNA was used to work out D and trimming. The sample has some 150,000 clones, about 89% seen once; the top ten hold about 2.6%. Trimming cost V 8 bases and J 0 bases, with 17 bases left between them. CDR1 is MNHNY and CDR2 is SVGAGI in the germline V gene (reference sequence). The CDR3 runs to 16 residues. V is TRBV6-6 and J is TRBJ1-5, with a possible D match to TRBD1 (6 bases). The sample taken for sequencing was peripheral blood. This sequence was found in a man aged 60-69 years with acute or convalescent COVID-19. CDR3 sequence: CASRQAQLSSNQPQHF. For the CDR3, the DNA is TGTGCCAGCCGACAGGCACAATTATCTAGCAATCAGCCCCAGCATTTT.